This entry describes one T cell receptor beta chain. Antigen: not known. The sample originates from a study of T cell responses to AZD1222 COVID-19 vaccine. Points from the study as a whole: Among the donors, most were white British and more were female, and clonal diversity was possibly underestimated. Spike regions recognized by vaccine-associated CD4 TCRs spanned the protein, led by 160-218 and 743-854.

Repertoires were generated with immunoSEQ multiplex PCR, while TCRdb's copy carries only in-frame clones and drops some. The table includes 70,000 to 90,000 clones, more than 75% detected once. The germline V gene has CDR1 LNHDA and CDR2 SQIVND (reference sequence). The CDR3 has 18 amino acids. J gave up 6 bases and V 0 bases, and 11 bases lay outside the gene matches. This specimen was peripheral blood, taken on day 0 of AZD1222 vaccination. This TCR derives from an adult in good health. The chain is built from TRBV19 and TRBJ1-5, with 10 bases identical to TRBD1. This CDR3 reads CASSIDGPTGGWSQPQHF. CDR3 DNA sequence: TGTGCCAGTAGTATAGACGGACCGACAGGGGGCTGGAGTCAGCCCCAGCATTTT.